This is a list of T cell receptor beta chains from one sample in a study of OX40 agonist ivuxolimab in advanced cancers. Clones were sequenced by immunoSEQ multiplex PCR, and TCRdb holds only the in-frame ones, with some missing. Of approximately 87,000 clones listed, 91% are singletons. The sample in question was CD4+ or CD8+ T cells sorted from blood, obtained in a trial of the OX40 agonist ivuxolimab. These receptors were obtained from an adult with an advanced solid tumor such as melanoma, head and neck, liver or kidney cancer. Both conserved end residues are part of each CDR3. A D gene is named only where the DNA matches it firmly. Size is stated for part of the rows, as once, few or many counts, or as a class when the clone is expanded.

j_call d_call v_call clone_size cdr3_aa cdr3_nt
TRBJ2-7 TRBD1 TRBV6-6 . CASSLSLRGQEYEQYF TGTGCCAGCAGTTTGAGTCTCAGGGGGCAGGAATACGAGCAGTACTTC
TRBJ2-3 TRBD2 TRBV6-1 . CASSDLSGRVTDTQYF TGTGCCAGCAGTGATTTAAGCGGGAGGGTTACAGATACGCAGTATTTT
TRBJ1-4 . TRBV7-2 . CASSPTGTRSEKLFF TGTGCCAGCAGTCCAACCGGGACACGGAGTGAAAAACTGTTTTTT
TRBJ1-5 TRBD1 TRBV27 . CASRGTGGNQPQHF TGTGCCAGCAGGGGGACAGGAGGCAATCAGCCCCAGCATTTT
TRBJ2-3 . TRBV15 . CATSRDSGGPSTDTQYF TGTGCCACCAGCAGAGATAGCGGAGGCCCGTCCACAGATACGCAGTATTTT
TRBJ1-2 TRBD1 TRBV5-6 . CASSLDRGRGYTF TGTGCCAGCAGCTTGGACAGGGGGCGCGGCTACACCTTC
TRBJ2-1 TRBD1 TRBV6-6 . CASRRQGAEGYNEQFF TGTGCCAGCAGACGACAGGGGGCCGAGGGATACAATGAGCAGTTCTTC
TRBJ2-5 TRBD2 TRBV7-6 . CASSLGFSGSYMETQYF TGTGCCAGCAGCTTAGGTTTTAGCGGGAGTTATATGGAGACCCAGTACTTC
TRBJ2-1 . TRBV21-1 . CASSPSRPGIPGSYNEQFF TGTGCCAGCAGCCCCTCCCGCCCCGGCATCCCCGGCTCCTACAATGAGCAGTTCTTC
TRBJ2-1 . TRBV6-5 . CASSYSDRYNPFF TGTGCCAGCAGTTACTCCGACAGATACAATCCCTTCTTC
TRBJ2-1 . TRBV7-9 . CASSLERGRWFF TGTGCCAGCAGCTTGGAGCGCGGTAGGTGGTTCTTC
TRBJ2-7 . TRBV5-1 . CASRQGLSYEQYF TGCGCCAGCAGACAGGGTCTCTCCTACGAGCAGTACTTC
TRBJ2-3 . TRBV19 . CASSTPGTPSDTQYF TGTGCCAGTAGTACGCCCGGGACTCCCTCAGATACGCAGTATTTT
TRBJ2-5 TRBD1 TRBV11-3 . CASSLRGQGQETQYF TGTGCCAGCAGCTTAAGGGGACAGGGGCAAGAGACCCAGTACTTC
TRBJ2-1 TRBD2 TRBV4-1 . CASSQGLAGFRSSYNEQFF TGCGCCAGCAGCCAGGGACTAGCGGGATTCCGGAGCTCCTACAATGAGCAGTTCTTC
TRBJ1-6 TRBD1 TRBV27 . CASSLDRIVGNSPLHF TGTGCCAGCAGTTTGGACAGGATTGTAGGCAATTCACCCCTCCACTTT
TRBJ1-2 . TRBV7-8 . CASSLGGISDGYTF TGTGCCAGCAGCTTAGGGGGGATTTCGGATGGCTACACCTTC
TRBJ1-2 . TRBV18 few CASSPNSIGYTF TGTGCCAGCTCACCAAACAGTATCGGCTACACCTTC
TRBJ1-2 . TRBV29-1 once CSVDVDRGENYGYTF TGCAGCGTTGATGTCGACAGAGGCGAAAACTATGGCTACACCTTC
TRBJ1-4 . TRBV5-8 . CASSLGDTKLFF TGTGCCAGCAGCTTGGGGGACACCAAACTGTTTTTT
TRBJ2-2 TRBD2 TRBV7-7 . CASSRAGGPSAGELFF TGTGCTAGCTCGCGTGCGGGAGGGCCGTCCGCCGGGGAGCTGTTTTTT
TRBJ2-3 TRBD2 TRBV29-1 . CSVVPAGGWGTQYF TGCAGCGTTGTACCAGCGGGAGGGTGGGGTACGCAGTATTTT
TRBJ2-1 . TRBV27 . CASSLRGNEQFF TGTGCCAGCAGTTTACGGGGCAATGAGCAGTTCTTC
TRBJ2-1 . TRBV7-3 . CASSPRGSNEQFF TGTGCCAGCAGCCCCCGGGGGAGCAATGAGCAGTTCTTC
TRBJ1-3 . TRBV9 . CASSVDGSSGNTIYF TGTGCCAGCAGCGTAGACGGTTCCTCTGGAAACACCATATATTTT
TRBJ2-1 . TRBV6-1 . CATSDTDLNNEQFF TGTGCCACCTCAGACACCGACCTCAACAATGAGCAGTTCTTC
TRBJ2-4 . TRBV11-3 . CASSLEGTGSKNIQYF TGTGCCAGCAGCTTAGAGGGGACGGGGTCCAAAAACATTCAGTACTTC
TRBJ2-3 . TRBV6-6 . CASRFTDTQYF TGTGCCAGCAGATTCACAGATACGCAGTATTTT
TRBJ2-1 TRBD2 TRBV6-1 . CASSPSGTHNEQFF TGTGCCAGCTCCCCTAGCGGGACGCACAATGAGCAGTTCTTC
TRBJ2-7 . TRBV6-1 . CASSEAWTESYEQYF TGTGCCAGCAGTGAAGCCTGGACTGAGTCCTACGAGCAGTACTTC
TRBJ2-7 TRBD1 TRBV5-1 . CASSWTGGDYEQYF TGCGCCAGCAGTTGGACAGGGGGCGACTACGAGCAGTACTTC
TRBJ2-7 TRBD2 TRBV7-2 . CASSPSFGRAGYEQYF TGTGCCAGCAGCCCGAGTTTCGGGAGGGCGGGGTACGAGCAGTACTTC
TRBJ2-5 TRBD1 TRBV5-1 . CASSLHGQGEETQYF TGCGCCAGCAGCTTGCACGGACAGGGAGAAGAGACCCAGTACTTC
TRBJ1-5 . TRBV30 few CAWNSGSDQPQHF TGTGCCTGGAACTCAGGGTCCGATCAGCCCCAGCATTTT
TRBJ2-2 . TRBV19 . CASSSRLDPGELFF TGTGCCAGTAGTTCCAGACTGGATCCGGGGGAGCTGTTTTTT
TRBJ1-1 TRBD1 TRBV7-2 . CASSSRWGRGLNTEAFF TGTGCCAGCAGCTCAAGGTGGGGCAGGGGGCTTAACACTGAAGCTTTCTTT
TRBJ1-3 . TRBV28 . CASSLFQDAGNTIYF TGTGCCAGCAGTTTATTCCAGGACGCCGGAAACACCATATATTTT
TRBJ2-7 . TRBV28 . CASSFAVQQQYF TGTGCCAGCAGTTTTGCAGTACAGCAGCAGTACTTC
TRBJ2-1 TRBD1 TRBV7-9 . CASSSGGNEQFF TGTGCCAGCAGCTCAGGGGGAAATGAGCAGTTCTTC
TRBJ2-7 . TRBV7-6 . CASSLVPYEQYF TGTGCCAGCAGCTTAGTCCCCTACGAGCAGTACTTC
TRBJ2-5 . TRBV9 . CASSVDHWETLETQYF TGTGCCAGCAGCGTAGATCATTGGGAGACGTTAGAGACCCAGTACTTC
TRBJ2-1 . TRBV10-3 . CAISELQASYNEQFF TGTGCCATCAGTGAGCTGCAGGCATCCTACAATGAGCAGTTCTTC
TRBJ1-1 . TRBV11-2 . CASSLERKGLEAFF TGTGCCAGCAGCTTAGAAAGAAAGGGGCTAGAAGCTTTCTTT
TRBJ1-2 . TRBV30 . CAWTPGGYGYTF TGTGCCTGGACCCCGGGGGGCTATGGCTACACCTTC
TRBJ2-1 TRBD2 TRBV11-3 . CASSFLFGGGDNEQFF TGTGCCAGCAGCTTTTTGTTTGGCGGGGGGGACAATGAGCAGTTCTTC
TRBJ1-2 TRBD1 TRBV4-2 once CASSPDRGGYTF TGTGCCAGCAGCCCGGACAGGGGTGGCTACACCTTC
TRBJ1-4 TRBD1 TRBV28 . CASSLLGQGNEKLFF TGTGCCAGCAGTTTACTCGGACAGGGAAATGAAAAACTGTTTTTT
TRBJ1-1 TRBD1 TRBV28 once CASTQDRGAEAFF TGTGCCAGCACCCAGGACAGGGGGGCTGAAGCTTTCTTT
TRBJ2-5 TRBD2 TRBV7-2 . CASSPGLARGTQYF TGTGCCAGCAGCCCGGGACTAGCACGGGGGACCCAGTACTTC
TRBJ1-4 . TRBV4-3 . CASSQEWGGANEKLFF TGCGCCAGCAGCCAAGAATGGGGGGGCGCTAATGAAAAACTGTTTTTT
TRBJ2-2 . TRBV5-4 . CASSSGLFNTGELFF TGTGCCAGCAGCTCGGGACTTTTTAACACCGGGGAGCTGTTTTTT